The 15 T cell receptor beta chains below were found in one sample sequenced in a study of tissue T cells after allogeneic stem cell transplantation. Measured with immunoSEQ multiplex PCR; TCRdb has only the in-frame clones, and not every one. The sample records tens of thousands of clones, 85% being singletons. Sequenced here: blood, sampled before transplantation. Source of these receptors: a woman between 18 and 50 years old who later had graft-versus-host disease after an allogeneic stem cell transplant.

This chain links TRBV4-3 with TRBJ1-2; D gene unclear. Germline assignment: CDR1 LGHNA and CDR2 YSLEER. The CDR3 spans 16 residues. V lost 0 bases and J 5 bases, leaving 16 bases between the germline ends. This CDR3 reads CASSQDLGGRVYGYTF. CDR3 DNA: TGCGCCAGCAGCCAAGATCTCGGAGGCCGAGTTTATGGCTACACCTTC.

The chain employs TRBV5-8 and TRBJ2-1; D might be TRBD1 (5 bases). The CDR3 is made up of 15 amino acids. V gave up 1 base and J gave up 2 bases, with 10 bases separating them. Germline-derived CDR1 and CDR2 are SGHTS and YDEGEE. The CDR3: CASSLMVTAYNEQFF. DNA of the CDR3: TGTGCCAGCAGCTTGATGGTGACAGCCTACAATGAGCAGTTCTTC.

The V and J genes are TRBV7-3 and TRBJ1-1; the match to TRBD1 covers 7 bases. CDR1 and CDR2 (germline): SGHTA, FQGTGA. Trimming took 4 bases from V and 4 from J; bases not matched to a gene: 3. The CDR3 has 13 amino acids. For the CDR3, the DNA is TGTGCCAGCAGCTCTACAGGGGCCACTGAAGCTTTCTTT. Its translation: CASSSTGATEAFF.

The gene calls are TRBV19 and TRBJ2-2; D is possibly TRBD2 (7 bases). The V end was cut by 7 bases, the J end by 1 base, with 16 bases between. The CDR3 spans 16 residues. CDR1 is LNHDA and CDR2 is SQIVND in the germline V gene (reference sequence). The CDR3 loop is CASILGGAQNTGELFF. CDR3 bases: TGTGCCAGTATCCTTGGGGGGGCCCAGAACACCGGGGAGCTGTTTTTT.

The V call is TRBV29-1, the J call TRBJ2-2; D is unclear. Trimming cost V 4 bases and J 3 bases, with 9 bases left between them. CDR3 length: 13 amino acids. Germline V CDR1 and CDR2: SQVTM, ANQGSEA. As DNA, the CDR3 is TGCAGCGTTGCATGGGGATACACCGGGGAGCTGTTTTTT. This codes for CSVAWGYTGELFF.

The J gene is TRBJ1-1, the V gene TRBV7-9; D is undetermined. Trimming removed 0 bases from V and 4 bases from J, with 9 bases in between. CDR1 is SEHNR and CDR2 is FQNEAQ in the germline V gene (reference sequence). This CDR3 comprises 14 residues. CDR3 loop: CASSLAAGSTEAFF. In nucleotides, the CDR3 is TGTGCCAGCAGCTTAGCGGCGGGGAGCACTGAAGCTTTCTTT.

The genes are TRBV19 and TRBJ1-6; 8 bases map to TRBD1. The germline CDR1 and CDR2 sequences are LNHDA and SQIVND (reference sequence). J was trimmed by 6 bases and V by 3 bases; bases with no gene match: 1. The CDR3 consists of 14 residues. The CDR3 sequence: CASSIDRGNSPLHF. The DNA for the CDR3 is TGTGCCAGTAGTATCGACAGGGGTAATTCACCCCTCCACTTT.

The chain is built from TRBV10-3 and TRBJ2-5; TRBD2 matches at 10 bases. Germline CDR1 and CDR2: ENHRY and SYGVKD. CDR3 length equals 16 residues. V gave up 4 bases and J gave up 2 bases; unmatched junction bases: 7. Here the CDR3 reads CAISAGGSGGQETQYF. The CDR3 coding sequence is TGTGCCATCAGTGCCGGGGGTAGCGGGGGGCAAGAGACCCAGTACTTC.

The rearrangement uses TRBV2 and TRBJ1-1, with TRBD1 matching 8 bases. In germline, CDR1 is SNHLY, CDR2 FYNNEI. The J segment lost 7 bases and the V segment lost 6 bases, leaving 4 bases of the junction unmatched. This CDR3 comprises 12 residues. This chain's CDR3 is CASRDRVVEAFF. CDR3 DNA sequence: TGTGCCAGCAGGGACAGGGTCGTTGAAGCTTTCTTT.

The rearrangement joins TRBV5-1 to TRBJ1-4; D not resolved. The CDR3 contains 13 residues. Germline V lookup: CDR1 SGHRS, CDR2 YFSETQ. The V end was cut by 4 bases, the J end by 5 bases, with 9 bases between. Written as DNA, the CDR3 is TGCGCCAGCAGCCTGGAGGTAAATGAAAAACTGTTTTTT. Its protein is CASSLEVNEKLFF.

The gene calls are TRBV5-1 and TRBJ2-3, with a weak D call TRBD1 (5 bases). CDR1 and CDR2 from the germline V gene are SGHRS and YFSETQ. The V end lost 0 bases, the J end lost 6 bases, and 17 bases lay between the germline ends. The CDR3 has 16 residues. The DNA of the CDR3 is TGCGCCAGCAGCTTGGAGGCAGGGATGGCCTCTGATACGCAGTATTTT. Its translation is CASSLEAGMASDTQYF.

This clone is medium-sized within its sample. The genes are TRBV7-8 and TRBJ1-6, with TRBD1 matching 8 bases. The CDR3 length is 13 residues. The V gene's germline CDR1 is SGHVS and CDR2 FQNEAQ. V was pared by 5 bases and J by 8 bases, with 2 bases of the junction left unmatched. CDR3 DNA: TGTGCCAGCAGCCCGACAGGGGATTCACCCCTCCACTTT. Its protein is CASSPTGDSPLHF.

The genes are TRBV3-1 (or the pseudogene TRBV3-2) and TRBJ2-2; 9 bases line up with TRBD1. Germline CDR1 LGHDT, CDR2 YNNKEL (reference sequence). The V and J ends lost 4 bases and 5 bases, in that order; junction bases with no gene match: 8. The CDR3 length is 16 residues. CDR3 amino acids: CASSPYGTGPTGELFF. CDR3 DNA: TGTGCCAGCAGCCCGTATGGGACAGGGCCAACCGGGGAGCTGTTTTTT.

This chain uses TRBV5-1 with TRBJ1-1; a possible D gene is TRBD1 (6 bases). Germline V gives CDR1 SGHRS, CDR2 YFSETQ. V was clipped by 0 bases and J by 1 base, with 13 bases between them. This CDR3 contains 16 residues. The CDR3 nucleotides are TGCGCCAGCAGCTTGGGCCTAGACAGGTGGAACACTGAAGCTTTCTTT. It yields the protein CASSLGLDRWNTEAFF.

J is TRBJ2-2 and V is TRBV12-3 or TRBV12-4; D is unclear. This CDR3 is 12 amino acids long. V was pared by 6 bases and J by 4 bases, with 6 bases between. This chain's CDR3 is CASSHGTGELFF. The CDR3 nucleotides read TGTGCCAGCAGCCACGGCACCGGGGAGCTGTTTTTT.